The following is a T cell receptor (beta chain) sequence with its context. Its antigen is not known. This record comes from a study of cytomegalovirus exposure and HLA in healthy donors. The overall study: Across under 450 genotyped donors, around 80% landed in the Caucasian-associated ancestry cluster. Findings of the study overall: Later on, a genetic analysis was performed. It linked a missense variant in DCLRE1C with V- and J-gene trimming of TCR beta. In all likelihood, a cluster of highly shared sequence variants was a sequencing artifact. Later work found most CMV-associated TCR beta chains apparently HLA-restricted.

V lost 2 bases, J lost 0 bases, and 8 bases lay in between. The CDR3 is made up of 15 amino acids. Looked up from germline, CDR1 is SGHTA and CDR2 is FQGNSA. Researchers ran the PCR with 60 Vbeta and 13 Jbeta primers. Data came from immunoSEQ multiplex PCR; TCRdb stores just in-frame clones and leaves some out. This sample's table has 70,000 or so clones. Specimen: PBMCs. This sequence joins TRBV7-2 and TRBJ1-3; possible D gene TRBD1, 6 bases. The clonotype was recovered from a female donor in good health and CMV-seropositive. The CDR3 protein is CASSLQGSSGNTIYF. In DNA, the CDR3 is TGTGCCAGCAGCTTACAGGGGAGCTCTGGAAACACCATATATTTT.